Listed below are T cell receptor beta chains from one sample, sequenced in a study of response to subunit inactivated influenza vaccine. TCRdb redid the calling of the RT-PCR reads with MiXCR, one entry per CDR3 protein. The sample shows over 450,000 distinct CDR3 sequences, 13% of them seen only once. This material consisted of PBMCs from blood, taken 40 to 50 days after vaccination. Every receptor here comes from a man aged 45-65 years who received an inactivated influenza vaccine. CDR3s leave out the opening cysteine and the closing phenylalanine or tryptophan. Each record gives: V gene, CDR3 length, CDR3 protein.

>TRBV7-2|13
ASSRAYGYQETQY
>TRBV7-2|14
ASSNQISGSTDTQY
>TRBV3-1|13
ASSQIWTGDHEQY
>TRBV6-5|15
ASSYQVVAGWPDTQY
>TRBV5-1|15
ASSLSAGYISTDTQY
>TRBV10-3|10
ALRGADYEQY
>TRBV20-1|12
SASGVRGNSPLH
>TRBV20-1|13
SAIRTRGNTDTQY
>TRBV10-3|10
AIRGLAREQF
>TRBV24-1|13
ATSDPDGIYNEQF
>TRBV28|9
ASSTFHEQF
>TRBV9|12
ASSVDQGAYGYT
>TRBV7-2|13
ASSLPGMAGNTIY
>TRBV1|14
TSSQDTGTNTGELF
>TRBV3-1|11
ASSNYGNTEAF
>TRBV20-1|10
SARTQESEAF
>TRBV6-1|14
ASSETVRGANYGYT
>TRBV12-3/TRBV12-4|19
ASSLTLRVGLRQDSNQPQH
>TRBV5-1|14
ASSLVEGATPYEQY
>TRBV7-3|13
ASSGTSGSGYEQY
>TRBV7-3|13
ASSLWALSTDTQY
>TRBV6-1|14
ASRAAGQRSGNTIY
>TRBV7-2|13
ASSLGWDRLYGYT
>TRBV12-3/TRBV12-4|13
ASSPRTSAADTQY
>TRBV10-3|13
ATAGGSPSTDTQY
>TRBV9|11
ASSQGFTDTQY
>TRBV15|11
ATMKRGTDTQY
>TRBV19|9
ASSSYYGYT
>TRBV12-3/TRBV12-4|12
ASSQGLGVGEQY
>TRBV20-1|10
SATSDRNTQY
>TRBV20-1|13
SARGRTATNEKLF
>TRBV3-1|12
ASSGIERGIEQF
>TRBV3-1|13
ASSQVEGGTDTQY
>TRBV29-1|11
SVAKGLNTEAF
>TRBV29-1|12
SAKPGGMNTEAF
>TRBV5-5|13
ASSLTGNPPNEQY
>TRBV7-8|13
ASSLASGRFNEQF
>TRBV4-1|13
ASSQAGHLYNEQF
>TRBV20-1|11
SARVRASQPQH
>TRBV10-3|13
AISAHGTGDGEQF
>TRBV20-1|15
SARGPVGGQSTDTQY
>TRBV30|12
AWRPASNTGELF
>TRBV20-1|12
SAYRGRVQETQY
>TRBV4-2|13
ASSHSGTGNTEAF
>TRBV5-1|13
ASSLESGGHREQY
>TRBV10-3|10
AITSDGTEAF
>TRBV20-1|13
KQHDGQSLWDEQF
>TRBV11-2|11
ASSPGTSGVQY
>TRBV6-5|12
ASSPRRAKNIQY